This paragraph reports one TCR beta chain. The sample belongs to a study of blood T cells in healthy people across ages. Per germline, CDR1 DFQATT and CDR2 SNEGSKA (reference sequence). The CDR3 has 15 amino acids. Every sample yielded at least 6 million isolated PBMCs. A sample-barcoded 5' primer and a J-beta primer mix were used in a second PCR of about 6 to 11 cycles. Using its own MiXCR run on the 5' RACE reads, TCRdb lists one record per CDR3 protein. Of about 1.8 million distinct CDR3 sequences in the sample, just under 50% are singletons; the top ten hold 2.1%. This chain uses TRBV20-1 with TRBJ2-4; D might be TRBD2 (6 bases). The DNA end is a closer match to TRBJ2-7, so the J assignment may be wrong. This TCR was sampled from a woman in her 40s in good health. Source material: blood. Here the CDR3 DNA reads TGCAGTGCCCAAAGGGCGGACAATCGGGAGTACGAGCAGTACTTC. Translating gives CSAQRADNREYEQYF.